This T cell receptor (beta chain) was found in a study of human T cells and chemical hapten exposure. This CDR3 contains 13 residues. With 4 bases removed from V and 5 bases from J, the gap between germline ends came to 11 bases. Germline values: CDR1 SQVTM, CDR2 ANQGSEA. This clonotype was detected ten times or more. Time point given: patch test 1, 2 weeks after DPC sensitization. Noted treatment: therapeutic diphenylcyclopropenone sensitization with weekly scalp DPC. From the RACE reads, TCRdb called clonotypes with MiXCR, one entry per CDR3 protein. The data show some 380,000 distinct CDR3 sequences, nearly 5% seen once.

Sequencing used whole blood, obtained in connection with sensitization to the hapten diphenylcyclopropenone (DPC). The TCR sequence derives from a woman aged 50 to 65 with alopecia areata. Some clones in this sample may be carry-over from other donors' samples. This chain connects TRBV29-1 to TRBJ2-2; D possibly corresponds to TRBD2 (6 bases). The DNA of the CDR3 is TGCAGCGTTGTCAGGGACTTTACCGGGGAGCTGTTTTTT. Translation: CSVVRDFTGELFF.